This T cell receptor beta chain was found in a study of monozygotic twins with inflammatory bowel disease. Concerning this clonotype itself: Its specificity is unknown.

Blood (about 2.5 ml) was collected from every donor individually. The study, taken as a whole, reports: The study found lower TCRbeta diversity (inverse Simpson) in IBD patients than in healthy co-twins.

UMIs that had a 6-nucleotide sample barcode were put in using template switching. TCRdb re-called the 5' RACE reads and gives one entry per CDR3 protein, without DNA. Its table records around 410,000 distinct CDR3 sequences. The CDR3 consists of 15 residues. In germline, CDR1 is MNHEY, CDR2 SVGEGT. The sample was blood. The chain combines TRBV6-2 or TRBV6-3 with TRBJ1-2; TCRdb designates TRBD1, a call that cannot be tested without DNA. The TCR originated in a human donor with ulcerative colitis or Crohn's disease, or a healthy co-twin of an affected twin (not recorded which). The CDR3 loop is CASSQGTGEGYGYTF.